The source of this TCR beta chain is a study of T cell repertoires in cytomegalovirus infection. Study results and caveats: In two of eight donors, the top clonotype was HLA-C-restricted CMV-specific.

TCRdb used MiXCR to reprocess the reads, holding one entry per CDR3 protein. The sample consists of 46,000 or so distinct CDR3 sequences, roughly 20% of them appearing once. This clonotype was counted a few times. Its antigen is not known. The germline V gene has CDR1 LNHDA and CDR2 SQIVND (reference sequence). The V gene end was trimmed by 4 bases and the J gene end by 6 bases; junction bases not matched to a gene: 5. The CDR3 loop spans 16 amino acids. The source material was PBMCs, sequenced either directly or after in vitro stimulation (not recorded which). The clonotype originates from a human donor in good health (CMV status not recorded). Some clones in this sample may be carry-over from other donors' samples. The chain is built from TRBV19 and TRBJ1-6, with 11 bases aligning to TRBD1. The CDR3 sequence is CASSNLGTGGNSPLHF. The CDR3 DNA reads TGTGCCAGTAGTAACCTCGGGACAGGGGGTAATTCACCCCTCCACTTT.